One sample yielded the 16 T cell receptor beta chains listed below, sequenced in a study of identical twins. Each CDR3 protein gets one entry after TCRdb re-called the 5' RACE reads with MiXCR. The sample shows 150,000 or so distinct CDR3 sequences, around 3.5% of them seen only once. The sample taken for sequencing was memory T cells sorted from blood. Receptor source: a man between 18 and 35 years old in good health.

This clonotype was picked up many times. The chain joins TRBV5-1 to TRBJ2-2; 13 positions agree with TRBD2. Germline V gene lookup returns CDR1 SGHRS and CDR2 YFSETQ. The CDR3 spans 17 residues. V was pared by 0 bases and J by 5 bases, with 4 bases of the junction left unmatched. As DNA, the CDR3 is TGCGCCAGCAGCTTGGGACTAGCGGGAGGCCAGACCGGGGAGCTGTTTTTT. It translates to CASSLGLAGGQTGELFF.

This clonotype was recorded at least ten times. The chain uses TRBV7-2 and TRBJ1-6, with 9 positions matching TRBD1. Germline V gene lookup returns CDR1 SGHTA and CDR2 FQGNSA. This CDR3 contains 15 residues. V trimming: 7 bases; J trimming: 10 bases; junction bases outside the gene matches: 11. The CDR3: CASTRRQGVRSPLHF. CDR3 coding DNA: TGTGCCAGCACACGAAGACAGGGGGTTAGATCACCCCTCCACTTT.

This clonotype was counted many times. This chain links TRBV7-2 with TRBJ2-1, with D perhaps matching TRBD1 (6 bases). With 2 bases removed from V and 8 bases from J, the gap between germline ends came to 13 bases. CDR1 is SGHTA and CDR2 is FQGNSA in the germline V gene. CDR3 length: 14 amino acids. The CDR3 nucleotides are TGTGCCAGCAGCTTAAGACAGGTTATACATGAGCAGTTCTTC. Translated, it gives CASSLRQVIHEQFF.

The table lists this clonotype with many counts. The rearrangement links TRBV29-1 to TRBJ2-2; TRBD2 agrees at 12 bases. With 3 bases clipped from V and 2 bases from J, the junction kept 10 bases outside the gene matches. Germline V gene data show CDR1 as SQVTM and CDR2 as ANQGSEA. CDR3 size: 18 residues. CDR3 amino acids: CSVDTSGRPGLNTGELFF. The CDR3 region has the DNA TGCAGCGTTGATACTAGCGGGAGGCCGGGACTAAACACCGGGGAGCTGTTTTTT.

This clonotype was observed many times. This chain links TRBV28 with TRBJ2-1; D is undetermined. Trimming left V 5 bases short and J 7 bases short, with 12 bases between. Germline lookup yields CDR1 MDHEN and CDR2 SYDVKM. The CDR3 runs 13 residues. CDR3 residues: CASSPTKPNEQFF. CDR3 DNA sequence: TGTGCCAGCAGTCCGACCAAGCCAAATGAGCAGTTCTTC.

In this sample, this clonotype turned up many times. The V and J genes are TRBV6-1 and TRBJ2-5, with TRBD2 matching over 7 bases. Germline CDR1 reads MNHNS; CDR2 reads SASEGT. The CDR3 extends over 15 amino acids. The junction had 5 bases not matched to a gene; V was cut back by 0 bases and J by 4 bases. DNA of the CDR3: TGTGCCAGCAGTGAAGCCTGGGTAGCGGGAGAGACCCAGTACTTC. Its translation is CASSEAWVAGETQYF.

This clonotype was seen many times. The gene calls are TRBV12-3 or TRBV12-4 and TRBJ1-1, with D maybe TRBD1 (6 bases). V dropped 5 bases and J dropped 0 bases, with 13 bases sitting between them. The CDR3 extends over 15 amino acids. The CDR3 sequence: CASSPHGDMNTEAFF. For the CDR3, the DNA is TGTGCCAGCAGTCCCCATGGGGACATGAACACTGAAGCTTTCTTT.

This clonotype has at least ten counts. V is TRBV29-1 and J is TRBJ2-1; maybe TRBD1 (8 bases). Trimming removed 7 bases at V and 5 bases at J, with 18 bases between. The germline CDR1 and CDR2 sequences are SQVTM and ANQGSEA. The CDR3 totals 14 residues. The CDR3 DNA reads as TGCAGCGCCAGGGGGCTAGCGGTAGACAATGAGCAGTTCTTC. Amino acids: CSARGLAVDNEQFF.

This clonotype was counted ten times or more. V is TRBV9 and J is TRBJ2-5; D is perhaps TRBD2 (5 bases). Looked up from germline, CDR1 is SGDLS and CDR2 is YYNGEE. Trimming left V 1 base short and J 5 bases short, with 9 bases between. This CDR3 has 13 amino acids. This CDR3 is CASSVRDMETQYF. Here the CDR3 DNA reads TGTGCCAGCAGCGTACGGGATATGGAGACCCAGTACTTC.

The V call is TRBV20-1, the J call TRBJ2-1, with D perhaps matching TRBD2 (7 bases). Germline V gene data show CDR1 as DFQATT and CDR2 as SNEGSKA (reference sequence). This CDR3 spans 14 amino acids. V dropped 6 bases and J dropped 6 bases, with 18 bases sitting between them. Written as DNA, the CDR3 is TGCAGTGCCCCAGCGGGACCAGGGGTCAATGAGCAGTTCTTC. Protein product: CSAPAGPGVNEQFF.

The chain recombines TRBV5-5 with TRBJ2-3; D may correspond to TRBD1 or TRBD2 (5 bases each). The CDR3 covers 14 residues. CDR1 is SGHKS, CDR2 YYEKEE, per germline (reference sequence). Trimming took 5 bases from V and 2 from J, leaving 12 bases between them. Here the CDR3 reads CASRRDPTTDTQYF. In nucleotides, the CDR3 is TGTGCCAGCAGACGGGACCCCACCACAGATACGCAGTATTTT.

In its sample, this clonotype was seen many times. V gene TRBV9 combines with J gene TRBJ2-7; 7 bases match TRBD1. The ends lost 0 bases at V and 7 bases at J; junction bases unmatched: 10. The CDR3 has 15 amino acids. The germline V gene encodes CDR1 SGDLS and CDR2 YYNGEE. CDR3 sequence (DNA): TGTGCCAGCAGCGTAGATGTTAACAGGGGCGGAGAGCAGTACTTC. Translating it yields CASSVDVNRGGEQYF.

In this sample, this clonotype turned up many times. The genes are TRBV19 and TRBJ2-5; no clear D. Trimming cost V 3 bases and J 4 bases, with 12 bases left between them. The CDR3 sequence is 14 residues long. Looked up from germline, CDR1 is LNHDA and CDR2 is SQIVND (reference sequence). CDR3 sequence (DNA): TGTGCCAGTAGTATTGGGGTGGTAGGAGAGACCCAGTACTTC. Translation gives CASSIGVVGETQYF.

This clonotype was seen repeatedly, ten times or more. Here the CDR3 DNA reads TGCAGCGTTGAAGGGATTAGCGGGAGAACGGGGGAGACCCAGTACTTC. Translation gives CSVEGISGRTGETQYF. The chain uses TRBV29-1 and TRBJ2-5, with 9 bases identical to TRBD2. The germline V gene has CDR1 SQVTM and CDR2 ANQGSEA. V was clipped by 1 base and J by 5 bases; unmatched bases: 11. The length of the CDR3 is 16 residues.

This clonotype has only a few counts. This sequence joins TRBV7-2 and TRBJ2-2; TRBD2 aligns across 7 bases. Germline V gene lookup returns CDR1 SGHTA and CDR2 FQGNSA. The ends lost 8 bases at V and 0 bases at J; junction bases unmatched: 9. This CDR3 spans 16 amino acids. CDR3 amino acids: CASGRGGRANTGELFF. In nucleotides, the CDR3 is TGTGCCAGCGGACGGGGAGGGAGGGCGAACACCGGGGAGCTGTTTTTT.

Ten or more counts support this clonotype. This chain links TRBV5-6 with TRBJ2-1, with D hard to call. The CDR3 is made up of 18 amino acids. The germline gives CDR1 SGHDT, CDR2 YYEEEE. Deletions cut 4 bases from V and 1 base from J, with 21 bases between. For the CDR3, the DNA is TGTGCCAGCAGCCCAAATTTGAGAGAAGCTGGGTCCTACAATGAGCAGTTCTTC. Amino acid sequence: CASSPNLREAGSYNEQFF.